This TCR beta chain comes out of a study of control samples from healthy donors and cancer patients. Germline CDR1 and CDR2: LNHDA and SQIVND (reference sequence). The V segment lost 6 bases and the J segment 7 bases; nucleotides outside the gene matches: 8. The CDR3 extends over 13 amino acids. The protocol was immunoSEQ multiplex PCR, while the TCRdb copy is restricted to in-frame clones and leaves out a portion. The repertoire has approximately 110,000 clones, more than 85% of them found once; the top ten carry about 7.2%. The sequenced sample was blood. The chain is built from TRBV19 and TRBJ2-7, with TRBD2 identical over 8 bases. This receptor was taken from a woman aged 18-29 years in good health. CDR3 sequence (DNA): TGTGCCAGTAGGCTAGCGGGCTCAGTAGAGCAGTACTTC. The encoded protein is CASRLAGSVEQYF.